Listed below are T cell receptor beta chains from one sample, sequenced in a study of Graves' ophthalmopathy and Graves' hyperthyroidism. TCRdb independently ran MiXCR on the multiplex PCR reads; one entry per CDR3 protein. Of some 750,000 distinct CDR3 sequences in the sample, 35% to 50% are singletons; the top ten hold roughly 46%. Sequencing was carried out using peripheral blood. The receptors here all came from an adult man with Graves' ophthalmopathy. CDR3s include the opening cysteine and the closing phenylalanine or tryptophan. The D gene is left open where the match is weak. Size is stated for part of the rows, as once, few or many counts, or as a class when the clone is expanded.

DNA: TGCGCCAGCAGCTTGGAACAGGGGGGGACGAGGACCCAGTACTTC
CDR3: CASSLEQGGTRTQYF
J: TRBJ2-5
D: NA
size: NA
V: TRBV5-1

DNA: TGTGCCAGCACCGTGGGTACTGGGAACACTGAAGCTTTCTTT
CDR3: CASTVGTGNTEAFF
J: TRBJ1-1
D: NA
size: NA
V: TRBV11-2

DNA: TGTGCCAGCAGCCAAGGTACAGCAAATTCACCCCTCCACTTT
CDR3: CASSQGTANSPLHF
J: TRBJ1-6
D: NA
size: many
V: TRBV14

DNA: TGTGCCAGCAGCTTATCTCCGGGACGGGAGACCCAGTACTTC
CDR3: CASSLSPGRETQYF
J: TRBJ2-5
D: NA
size: many
V: TRBV7-6

DNA: TGTGCCAGCAGTTTATCCTCGGGAGCGGGATCCTACGAGCAGTACTTC
CDR3: CASSLSSGAGSYEQYF
J: TRBJ2-7
D: TRBD2
size: NA
V: TRBV12-3/TRBV12-4

DNA: TGTGCCAGCAGCCAGAGGGATGGGGCCAACGTCCTGACTTTC
CDR3: CASSQRDGANVLTF
J: TRBJ2-6
D: NA
size: few
V: TRBV7-2

DNA: TGTGCCATCAGGGGGACAGGGCATTATGGCTACACCTTC
CDR3: CAIRGTGHYGYTF
J: TRBJ1-2
D: TRBD1
size: NA
V: TRBV10-3

DNA: TGTGCCAGCAGTTCGGGGATAGGACACAATCAGCCCCAGCATTTT
CDR3: CASSSGIGHNQPQHF
J: TRBJ1-5
D: NA
size: NA
V: TRBV24-1

DNA: TGTGCCATCAGTGAAAACCCGGGACAGGGCTACGAGCAGTGCTTC
CDR3: CAISENPGQGYEQCF
J: TRBJ2-7
D: TRBD1
size: NA
V: TRBV10-3

DNA: TGCGCCAGCAGGCCGGGGGGGGCACAGGAGACCCAGTACTTC
CDR3: CASRPGGAQETQYF
J: TRBJ2-5
D: TRBD2
size: NA
V: TRBV5-1

DNA: TGTGCCAGCAGCATGGGCTCTCAGCCCCAGCATTTT
CDR3: CASSMGSQPQHF
J: TRBJ1-5
D: NA
size: NA
V: TRBV25-1

DNA: TGTGCCAGCAGCTTAGGAAGACAGCGTCACTATGGCTACACCTTC
CDR3: CASSLGRQRHYGYTF
J: TRBJ1-2
D: NA
size: NA
V: TRBV7-9

DNA: TGTGCCAGCAGCCACATAATTAATGAAAAACTGTTTTTT
CDR3: CASSHIINEKLFF
J: TRBJ1-4
D: NA
size: few
V: TRBV4-2